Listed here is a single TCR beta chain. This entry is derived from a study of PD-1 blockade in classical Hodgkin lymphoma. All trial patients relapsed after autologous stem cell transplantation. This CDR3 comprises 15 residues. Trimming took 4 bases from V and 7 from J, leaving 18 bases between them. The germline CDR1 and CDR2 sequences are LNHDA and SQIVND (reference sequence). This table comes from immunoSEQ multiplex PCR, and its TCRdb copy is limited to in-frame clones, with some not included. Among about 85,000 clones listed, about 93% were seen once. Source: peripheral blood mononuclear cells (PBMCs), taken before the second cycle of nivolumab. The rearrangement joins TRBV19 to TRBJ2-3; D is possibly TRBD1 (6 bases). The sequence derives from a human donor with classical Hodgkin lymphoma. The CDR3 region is CASSTVARGGNTQYF. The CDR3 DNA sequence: TGTGCCAGTAGTACCGTCGCCAGGGGCGGAAATACGCAGTATTTT.